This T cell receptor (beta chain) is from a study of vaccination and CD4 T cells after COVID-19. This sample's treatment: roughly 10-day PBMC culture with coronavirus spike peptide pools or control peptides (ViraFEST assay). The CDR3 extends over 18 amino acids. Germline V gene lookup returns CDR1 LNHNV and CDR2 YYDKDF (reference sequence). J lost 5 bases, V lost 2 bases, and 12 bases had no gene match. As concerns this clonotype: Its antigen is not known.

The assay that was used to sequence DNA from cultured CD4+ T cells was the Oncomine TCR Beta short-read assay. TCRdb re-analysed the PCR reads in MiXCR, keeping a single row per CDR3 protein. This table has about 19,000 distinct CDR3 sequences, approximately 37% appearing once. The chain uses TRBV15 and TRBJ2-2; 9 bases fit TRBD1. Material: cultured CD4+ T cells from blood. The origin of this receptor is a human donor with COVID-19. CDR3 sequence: CATSRRTGGGTWTGELFF. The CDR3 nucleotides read TGTGCCACCAGCAGACGTACAGGGGGCGGAACCTGGACCGGGGAGCTGTTTTTT.